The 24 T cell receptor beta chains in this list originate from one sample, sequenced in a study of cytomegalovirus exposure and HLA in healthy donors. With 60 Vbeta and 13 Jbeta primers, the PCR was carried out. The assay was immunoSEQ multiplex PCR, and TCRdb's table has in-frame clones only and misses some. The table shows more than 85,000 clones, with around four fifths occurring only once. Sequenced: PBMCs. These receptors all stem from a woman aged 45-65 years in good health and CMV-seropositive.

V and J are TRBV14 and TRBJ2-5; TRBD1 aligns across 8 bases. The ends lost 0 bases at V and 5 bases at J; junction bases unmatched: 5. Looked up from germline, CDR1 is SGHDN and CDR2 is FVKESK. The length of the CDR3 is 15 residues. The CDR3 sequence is CASSQDAGGYETQYF. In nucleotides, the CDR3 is TGTGCCAGCAGCCAAGACGCAGGGGGCTATGAGACCCAGTACTTC.

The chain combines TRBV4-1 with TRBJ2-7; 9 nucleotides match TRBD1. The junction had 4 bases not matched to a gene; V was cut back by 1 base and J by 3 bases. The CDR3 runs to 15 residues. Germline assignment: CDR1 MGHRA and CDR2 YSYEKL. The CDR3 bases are TGCGCCAGCAGCCAAGGGGGACAGGGTAACTACGAGCAGTACTTC. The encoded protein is CASSQGGQGNYEQYF.

The CDR3, as DNA: TGTGCCAGCAGCGCTACAGGGGCCCTCTACTATGGCTACACCTTC. Protein product: CASSATGALYYGYTF. The chain couples TRBV2 to TRBJ1-2; the match to TRBD1 covers 7 bases. CDR3 size: 15 residues. The trim removed 6 bases at V and 3 bases at J, leaving 10 bases unmatched. Germline V gene lookup returns CDR1 SNHLY and CDR2 FYNNEI.

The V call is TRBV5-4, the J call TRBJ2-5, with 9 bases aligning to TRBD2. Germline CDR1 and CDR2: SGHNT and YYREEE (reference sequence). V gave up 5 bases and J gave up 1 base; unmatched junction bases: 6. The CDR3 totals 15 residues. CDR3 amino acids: CASRVGGRAQETQYF. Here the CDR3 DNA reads TGTGCCAGCAGGGTCGGCGGGAGGGCCCAAGAGACCCAGTACTTC.

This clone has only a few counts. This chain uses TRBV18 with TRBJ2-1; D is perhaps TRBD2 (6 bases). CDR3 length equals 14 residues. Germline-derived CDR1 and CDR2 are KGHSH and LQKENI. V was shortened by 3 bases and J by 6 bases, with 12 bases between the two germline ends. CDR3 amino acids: CASSPGNGGNEQFF. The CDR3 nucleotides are TGTGCCAGCTCACCCGGAAACGGGGGCAATGAGCAGTTCTTC.

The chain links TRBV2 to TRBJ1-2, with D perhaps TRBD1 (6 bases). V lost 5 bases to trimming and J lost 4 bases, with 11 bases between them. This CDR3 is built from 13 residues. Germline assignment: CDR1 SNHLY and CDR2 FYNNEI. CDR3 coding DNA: TGTGCCAGCAGTAGGACAGAAGGCTATGGCTACACCTTC. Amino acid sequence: CASSRTEGYGYTF.

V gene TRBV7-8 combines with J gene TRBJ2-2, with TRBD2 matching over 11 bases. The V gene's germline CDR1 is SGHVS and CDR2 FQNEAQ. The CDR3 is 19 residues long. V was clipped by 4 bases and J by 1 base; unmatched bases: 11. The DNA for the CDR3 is TGTGCCAGCAGCTCCGACGTAGCGGGGGGGCGAGTGAACACCGGGGAGCTGTTTTTT. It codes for CASSSDVAGGRVNTGELFF.

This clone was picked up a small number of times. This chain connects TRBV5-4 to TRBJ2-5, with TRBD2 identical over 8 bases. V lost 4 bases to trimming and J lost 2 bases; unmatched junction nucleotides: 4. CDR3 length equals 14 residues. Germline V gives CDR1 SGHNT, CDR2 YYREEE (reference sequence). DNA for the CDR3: TGTGCCAGCAGCGGTACTAGCGGACAAGAGACCCAGTACTTC. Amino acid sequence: CASSGTSGQETQYF.

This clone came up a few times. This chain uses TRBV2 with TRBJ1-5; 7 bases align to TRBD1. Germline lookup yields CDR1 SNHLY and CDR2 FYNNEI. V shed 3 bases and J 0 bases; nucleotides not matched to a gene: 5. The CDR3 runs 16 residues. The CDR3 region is CASSDGTDHSNQPQHF. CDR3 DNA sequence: TGTGCCAGCAGTGACGGGACAGACCATAGCAATCAGCCCCAGCATTTT. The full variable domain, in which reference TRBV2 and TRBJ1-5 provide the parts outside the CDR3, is EPEVTQTPSHQVTQMGQEVILRCVPISNHLYFYWYRQILGQKVEFLVSFYNNEISEKSEIFDDQFSVERPDGSNFTLKIRSTKLEDSAMYFCASSDGTDHSNQPQHFGDGTRLSIL.

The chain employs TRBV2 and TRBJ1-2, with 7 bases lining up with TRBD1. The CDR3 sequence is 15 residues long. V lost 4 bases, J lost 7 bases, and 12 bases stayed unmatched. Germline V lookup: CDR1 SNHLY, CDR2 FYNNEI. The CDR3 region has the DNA TGTGCCAGCAGTGGCCCCCGGGACAGCTCGTCTGGCTACACCTTC. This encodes CASSGPRDSSSGYTF.

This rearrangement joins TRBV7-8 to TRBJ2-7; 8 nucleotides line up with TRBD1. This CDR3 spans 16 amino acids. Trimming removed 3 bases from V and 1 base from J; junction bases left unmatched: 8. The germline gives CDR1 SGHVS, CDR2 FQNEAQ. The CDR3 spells CASSFPPWTGSYEQYF. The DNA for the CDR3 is TGTGCCAGCAGCTTTCCCCCCTGGACAGGGTCCTACGAGCAGTACTTC.

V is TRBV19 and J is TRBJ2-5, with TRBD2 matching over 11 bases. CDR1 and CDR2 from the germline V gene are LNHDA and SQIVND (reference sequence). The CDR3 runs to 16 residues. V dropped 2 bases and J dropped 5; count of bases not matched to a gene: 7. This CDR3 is CASSILTSGGMETQYF. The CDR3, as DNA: TGTGCCAGTAGTATACTTACTAGCGGGGGAATGGAGACCCAGTACTTC.

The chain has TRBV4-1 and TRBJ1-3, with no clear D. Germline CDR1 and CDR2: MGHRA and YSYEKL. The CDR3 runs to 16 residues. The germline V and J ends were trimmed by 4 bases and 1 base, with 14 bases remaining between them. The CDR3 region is CASSPGGGRSGNTIYF. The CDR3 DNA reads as TGCGCCAGCAGCCCAGGCGGCGGGAGGTCTGGAAACACCATATATTTT.

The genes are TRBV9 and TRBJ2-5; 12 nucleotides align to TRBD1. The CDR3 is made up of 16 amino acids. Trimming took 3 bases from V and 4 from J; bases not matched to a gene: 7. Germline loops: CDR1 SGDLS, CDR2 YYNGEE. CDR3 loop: CASSAGQGAIGETQYF. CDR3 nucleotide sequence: TGTGCCAGCAGCGCGGGACAGGGGGCGATAGGAGAGACCCAGTACTTC.

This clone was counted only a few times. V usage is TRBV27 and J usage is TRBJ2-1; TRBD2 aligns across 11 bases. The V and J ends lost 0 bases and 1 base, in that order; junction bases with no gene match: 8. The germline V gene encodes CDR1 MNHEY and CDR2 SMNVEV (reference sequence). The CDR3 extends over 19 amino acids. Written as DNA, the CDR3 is TGTGCCAGCAGTTTATCGTGGCTAGCGGGGGGTTCATCCTACAATGAGCAGTTCTTC. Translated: CASSLSWLAGGSSYNEQFF.

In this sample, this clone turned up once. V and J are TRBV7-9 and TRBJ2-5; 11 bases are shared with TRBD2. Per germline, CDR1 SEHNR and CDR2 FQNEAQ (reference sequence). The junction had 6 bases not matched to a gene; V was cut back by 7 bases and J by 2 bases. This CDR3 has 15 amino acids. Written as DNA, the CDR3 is TGTGCCAGCACCCAAACTAGCGGGGGTCAAGAGACCCAGTACTTC. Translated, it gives CASTQTSGGQETQYF.

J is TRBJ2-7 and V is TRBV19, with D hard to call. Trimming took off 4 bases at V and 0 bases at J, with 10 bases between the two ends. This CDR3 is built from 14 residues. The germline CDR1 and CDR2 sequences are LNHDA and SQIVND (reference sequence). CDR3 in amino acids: CASSSTASSYEQYF. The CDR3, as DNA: TGTGCCAGTAGTAGTACCGCCAGCTCCTACGAGCAGTACTTC.

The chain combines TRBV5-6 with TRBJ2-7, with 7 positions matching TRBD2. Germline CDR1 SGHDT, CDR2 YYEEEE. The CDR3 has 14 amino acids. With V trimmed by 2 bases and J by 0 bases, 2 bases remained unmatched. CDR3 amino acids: CASSLWDYSYEQYF. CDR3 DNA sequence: TGTGCCAGCAGCTTATGGGACTACTCCTACGAGCAGTACTTC. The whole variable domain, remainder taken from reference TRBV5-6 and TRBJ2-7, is DAGVTQSPTHLIKTRGQQVTLRCSPKSGHDTVSWYQQALGQGPQFIFQYYEEEERQRGNFPDRFSGHQFPNYSSELNVNALLLGDSALYLCASSLWDYSYEQYFGPGTRLTVT.

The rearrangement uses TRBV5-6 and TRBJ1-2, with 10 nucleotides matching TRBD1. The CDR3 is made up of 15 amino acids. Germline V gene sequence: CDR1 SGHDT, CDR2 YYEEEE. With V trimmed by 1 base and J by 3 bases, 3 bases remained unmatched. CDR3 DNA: TGTGCCAGCAGCTTGTGGGACAGGGGTTACTATGGCTACACCTTC. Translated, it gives CASSLWDRGYYGYTF.

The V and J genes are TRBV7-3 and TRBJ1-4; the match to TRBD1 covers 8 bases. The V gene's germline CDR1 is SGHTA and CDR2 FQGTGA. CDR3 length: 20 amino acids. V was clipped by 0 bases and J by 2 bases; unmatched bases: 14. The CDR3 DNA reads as TGTGCCAGCAGCTTAACCCCGGGGCAGGGGGCTGTCACCACTAATGAAAAACTGTTTTTT. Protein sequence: CASSLTPGQGAVTTNEKLFF.

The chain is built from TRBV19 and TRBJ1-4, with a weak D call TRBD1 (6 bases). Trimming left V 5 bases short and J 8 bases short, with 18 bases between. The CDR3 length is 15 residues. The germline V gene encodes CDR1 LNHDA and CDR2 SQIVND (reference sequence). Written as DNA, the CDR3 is TGTGCCAGTAGTCGCGAGTCAACAGGGTCCGAAAAACTGTTTTTT. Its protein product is CASSRESTGSEKLFF.

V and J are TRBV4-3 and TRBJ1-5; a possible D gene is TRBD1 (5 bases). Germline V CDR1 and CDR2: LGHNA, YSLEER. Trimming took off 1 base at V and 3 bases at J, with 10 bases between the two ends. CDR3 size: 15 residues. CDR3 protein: CASSQGWGDNQPQHF. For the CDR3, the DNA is TGCGCCAGCAGCCAAGGGTGGGGGGACAATCAGCCCCAGCATTTT.

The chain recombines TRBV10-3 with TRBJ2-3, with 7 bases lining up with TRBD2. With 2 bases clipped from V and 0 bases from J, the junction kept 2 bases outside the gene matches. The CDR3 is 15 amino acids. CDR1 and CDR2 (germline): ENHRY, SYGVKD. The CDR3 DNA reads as TGTGCCATCAGTGAGCTAGCGGCTAGCACAGATACGCAGTATTTT. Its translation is CAISELAASTDTQYF.

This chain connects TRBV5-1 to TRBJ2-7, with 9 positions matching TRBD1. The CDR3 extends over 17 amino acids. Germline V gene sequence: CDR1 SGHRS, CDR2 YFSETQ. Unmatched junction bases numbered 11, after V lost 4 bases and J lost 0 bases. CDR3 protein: CASSTPGGTGSSYEQYF. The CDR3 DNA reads TGCGCCAGCAGCACTCCAGGAGGGACAGGGAGCTCCTACGAGCAGTACTTC.